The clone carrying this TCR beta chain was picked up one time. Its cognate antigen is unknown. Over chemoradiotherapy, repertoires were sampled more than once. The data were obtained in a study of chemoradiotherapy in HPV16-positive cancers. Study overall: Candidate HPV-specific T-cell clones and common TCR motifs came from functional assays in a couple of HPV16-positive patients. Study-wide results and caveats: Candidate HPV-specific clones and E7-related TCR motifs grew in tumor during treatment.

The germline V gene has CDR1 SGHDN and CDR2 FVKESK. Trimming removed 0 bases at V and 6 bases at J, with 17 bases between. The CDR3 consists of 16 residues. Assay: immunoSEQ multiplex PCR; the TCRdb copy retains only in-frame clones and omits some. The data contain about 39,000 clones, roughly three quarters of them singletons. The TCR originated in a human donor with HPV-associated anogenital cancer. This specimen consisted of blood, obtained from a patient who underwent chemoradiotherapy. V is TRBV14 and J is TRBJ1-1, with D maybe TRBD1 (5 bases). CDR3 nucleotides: TGTGCCAGCAGCCAAGATCCGGGGGTGCGTTGGGCTGAAGCTTTCTTT. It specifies CASSQDPGVRWAEAFF.